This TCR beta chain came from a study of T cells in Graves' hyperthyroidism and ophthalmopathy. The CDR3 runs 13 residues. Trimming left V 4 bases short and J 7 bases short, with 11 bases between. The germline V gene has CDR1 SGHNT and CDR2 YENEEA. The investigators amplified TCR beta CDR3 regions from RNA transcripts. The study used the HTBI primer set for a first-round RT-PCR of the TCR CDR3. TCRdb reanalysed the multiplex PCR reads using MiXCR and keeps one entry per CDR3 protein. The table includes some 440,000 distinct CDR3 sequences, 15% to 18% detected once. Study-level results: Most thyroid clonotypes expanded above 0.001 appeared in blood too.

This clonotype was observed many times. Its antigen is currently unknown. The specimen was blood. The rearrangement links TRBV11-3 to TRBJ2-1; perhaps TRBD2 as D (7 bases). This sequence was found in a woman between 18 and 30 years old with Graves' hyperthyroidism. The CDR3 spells CASSWGRGNEQFF. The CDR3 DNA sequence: TGTGCCAGCAGCTGGGGGAGGGGGAATGAGCAGTTCTTC. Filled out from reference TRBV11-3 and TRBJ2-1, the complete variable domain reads EAGVVQSPRYKIIEKKQPVAFWCNPISGHNTLYWYLQNLGQGPELLIRYENEEAVDDSQLPKDRFSAERLKGVDSTLKIQPAELGDSAVYLCASSWGRGNEQFFGPGTRLTVL.